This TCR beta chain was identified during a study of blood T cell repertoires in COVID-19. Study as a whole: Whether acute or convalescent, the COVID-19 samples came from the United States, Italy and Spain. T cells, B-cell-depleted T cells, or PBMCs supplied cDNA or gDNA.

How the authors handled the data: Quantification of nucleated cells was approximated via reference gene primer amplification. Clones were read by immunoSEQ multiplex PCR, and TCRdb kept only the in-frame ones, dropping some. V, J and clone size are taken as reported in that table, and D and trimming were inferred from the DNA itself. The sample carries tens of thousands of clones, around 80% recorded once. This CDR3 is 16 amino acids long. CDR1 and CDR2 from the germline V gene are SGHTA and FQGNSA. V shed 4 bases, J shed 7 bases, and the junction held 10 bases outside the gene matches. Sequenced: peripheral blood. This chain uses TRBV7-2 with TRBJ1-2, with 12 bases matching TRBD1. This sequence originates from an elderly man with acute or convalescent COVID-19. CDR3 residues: CASSSMPGQGARGYTF. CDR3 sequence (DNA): TGTGCCAGCAGCTCAATGCCGGGACAGGGGGCGCGTGGCTACACCTTC.